The source of this TCR beta chain is a study of CD8 T cells in Susac syndrome. The authors reverse transcribed roughly 0.5 to 1 ug RNA with random hexamers. Multiplex PCR with immunoSEQ amplified the TCR beta CDR3 across 54 Vbeta and 13 Jbeta. TCRdb passed the immunoSEQ multiplex PCR reads through MiXCR, listing each CDR3 protein once. The sample consists of 110,000 or so distinct CDR3 sequences, roughly 95% of them appearing once. Sequencing of TCR beta covered CD8+ and CD4+ T cells obtained from blood. This clonotype was picked up a small number of times. V gave up 3 bases and J gave up 3 bases, with 9 bases separating them. This CDR3 spans 14 amino acids.

The sequencing sample was made of CD4+ T cells from PBMCs. The chain carries TRBV12-3 or TRBV12-4 and TRBJ1-3; D gene uncertain. This TCR derives from a human donor in good health. CDR3 protein: CASSLSGSGNTIYF. As DNA, the CDR3 is TGTGCCAGCAGTTTGAGTGGGAGTGGAAACACCATATATTTT.